This T cell receptor beta chain derives from a study of blood T cells in healthy people across ages. Study observations and caveats: Donor CMV status, an unknown factor, possibly confounded changes in expanded clonotypes.

V shed 6 bases and J shed 1 base, with 10 bases lying between them. This CDR3 comprises 13 residues. Next came a second PCR, run for about 6 to 11 cycles, which used a sample-barcoded 5' primer along with a J-beta primer mix. Each cDNA molecule was tagged by a template-switch adaptor that had 12 random nucleotides. One entry per CDR3 protein results from TCRdb running MiXCR on the 5' RACE reads. This table has about 1,800,000 distinct CDR3 sequences, 28% appearing once. Comment on this clonotype: Its antigen is not identified.

This rearrangement joins TRBV12-3 or TRBV12-4 to TRBJ2-7; unclear D gene. Sequences were obtained from blood. The source is a woman aged 25 to 45 in good health. This chain's CDR3 is CASRLSLSYEQYF. The DNA of the CDR3 is TGTGCCAGCAGATTGTCGCTTTCCTACGAGCAGTACTTC.